A single sample gave rise to the 32 T cell receptor beta chains below, sequenced in a study of blood T cell repertoires in COVID-19. Libraries were prepared by immunoSEQ multiplex PCR; TCRdb keeps only in-frame clonotypes and omits some of them. The repertoire holds about 59,000 clones, with about 93% as singletons. The sequencing sample was made of peripheral blood. Receptors were obtained from a man older than 75 with acute or convalescent COVID-19.

To note about this clone: At one end, the junction sequence differs from germline, possibly due to a read error. The chain carries TRBV9 and TRBJ2-1; 7 nucleotides agree with TRBD2. The CDR3 consists of 14 residues. CDR1 is SGDLS and CDR2 is YYNGEE in the germline V gene. CDR3 in amino acids: CASSPRSGATPSIF. DNA for the CDR3: TGTGCCAGCAGCCCCCGGAGCGGGGCCACCCCGTCGATCTTC.

J is TRBJ1-1 and V is TRBV15; D uncertain. Trimming shortened V by 0 bases and J by 11 bases, and 10 bases separated the two germline ends. Looked up from germline, CDR1 is LNHNV and CDR2 is YYDKDF (reference sequence). The CDR3 is 12 amino acids. CDR3 sequence reads: CATSREDGSAFF. The CDR3 nucleotides are TGTGCCACCAGCAGAGAGGACGGGAGTGCTTTCTTT.

The chain links TRBV2 to TRBJ2-5; 12 positions agree with TRBD2. Germline CDR1 SNHLY, CDR2 FYNNEI. With V trimmed by 5 bases and J by 2 bases, 6 bases remained unmatched. The CDR3 sequence is 16 residues long. The CDR3 loop is CASSRLAGALQETQYF. CDR3 coding DNA: TGTGCCAGCAGTCGACTAGCGGGGGCCCTTCAAGAGACCCAGTACTTC.

V is TRBV3-1 (or the pseudogene TRBV3-2) and J is TRBJ2-2, with 9 bases fitting TRBD2. CDR3 size: 16 residues. V gave up 2 bases and J gave up 0 bases; unmatched junction bases: 1. CDR1 and CDR2 (germline): LGHDT, YNNKEL (reference sequence). The CDR3 reads CASSQRLAANTGELFF. CDR3 sequence (DNA): TGTGCCAGCAGCCAAAGACTAGCGGCGAACACCGGGGAGCTGTTTTTT.

This chain links TRBV18 with TRBJ2-7; D gene ambiguous. This CDR3 has 14 residues. V dropped 1 base and J dropped 5 bases, with 12 bases sitting between them. Per germline, CDR1 KGHSH and CDR2 LQKENI. The DNA of the CDR3 is TGTGCCAGCTCACCACTCGTGAGTGTAGACGAGCAGTACTTC. Encoded protein: CASSPLVSVDEQYF.

This chain uses TRBV5-6 with TRBJ1-4; 8 nucleotides align to TRBD1. The CDR3 totals 15 residues. V trimming: 0 bases; J trimming: 8 bases; junction bases outside the gene matches: 6. In germline, CDR1 is SGHDT, CDR2 YYEEEE. In DNA, the CDR3 is TGTGCCAGCAGCTTGGAAGGTGCAGGGGGCGAAAAACTGTTTTTT. It translates to CASSLEGAGGEKLFF.

This rearrangement joins TRBV3-1 (or the pseudogene TRBV3-2) to TRBJ1-1; a possible D gene is TRBD1 (6 bases). V lost 3 bases and J lost 5, with 10 bases in between. The CDR3 loop spans 13 amino acids. Germline CDR1 is LGHDT and CDR2 is YNNKEL (reference sequence). The CDR3: CASSQGAGTEAFF. The CDR3 DNA sequence: TGTGCCAGCAGCCAGGGGGCAGGGACTGAAGCTTTCTTT.

V is TRBV6-1 and J is TRBJ1-4; 8 bases are a match to TRBD1. The CDR3 extends over 17 amino acids. Germline V gene data show CDR1 as MNHNS and CDR2 as SASEGT. V lost 0 bases, J lost 3 bases, and 6 bases stayed unmatched. The CDR3 region has the DNA TGTGCCAGCAGTGAAGCGGGCAGGGGGCGGGCTAATGAAAAACTGTTTTTT. Translated: CASSEAGRGRANEKLFF.

V gene TRBV28 combines with J gene TRBJ2-7; TRBD1 agrees at 11 bases. Germline-derived CDR1 and CDR2 are MDHEN and SYDVKM. V dropped 2 bases and J dropped 3; count of bases not matched to a gene: 3. This CDR3 has 15 amino acids. The CDR3 loop reads CASSLAGTGGYEQYF. In nucleotides, the CDR3 is TGTGCCAGCAGTTTAGCCGGGACAGGGGGCTACGAGCAGTACTTC.

V and J are TRBV4-1 and TRBJ1-3; D is ambiguous. CDR3 length equals 15 residues. Germline CDR1 reads MGHRA; CDR2 reads YSYEKL. Trimming shortened V by 0 bases and J by 0 bases, and 6 bases separated the two germline ends. The CDR3: CASSQDRLSGNTIYF. The CDR3 region has the DNA TGCGCCAGCAGCCAAGACAGGCTCTCTGGAAACACCATATATTTT.

This clone was observed a single time. The chain carries TRBV2 and TRBJ2-5; 7 bases align to TRBD2. After removal of 3 bases from V and 2 bases from J, the junction contained 3 bases not matched to a gene. Germline CDR1 reads SNHLY; CDR2 reads FYNNEI. CDR3 size: 14 residues. CDR3 DNA sequence: TGTGCCAGCAGTGAGTGGGGGGGGCAAGAGACCCAGTACTTC. Translating gives CASSEWGGQETQYF.

This clone occurred once. This rearrangement joins TRBV3-1 (or the pseudogene TRBV3-2) to TRBJ2-2; TRBD1 aligns across 7 bases. CDR1 LGHDT and CDR2 YNNKEL come from the germline V gene (reference sequence). V trimming: 8 bases; J trimming: 6 bases; junction bases outside the gene matches: 6. The CDR3 consists of 13 residues. The CDR3 sequence: CASGRGKAGELFF. The CDR3 region has the DNA TGTGCCAGCGGCAGGGGGAAGGCCGGGGAGCTGTTTTTT.

The CDR3 here is CASSWGGLETQYF. The CDR3 DNA reads as TGTGCCAGCAGCTGGGGGGGCCTGGAGACCCAGTACTTC. This chain joins TRBV5-5 and TRBJ2-5; D is perhaps TRBD2 (7 bases). Trimming shortened V by 3 bases and J by 5 bases, and 11 bases separated the two germline ends. The CDR3 extends over 13 amino acids. Germline assignment: CDR1 SGHKS and CDR2 YYEKEE (reference sequence).

The rearrangement uses TRBV5-1 and TRBJ2-7; no reliable D call. V was pared by 5 bases and J by 3 bases, with 18 bases between. The CDR3 runs 15 residues. Germline CDR1 SGHRS, CDR2 YFSETQ. DNA of the CDR3: TGCGCCAGCAGTTATGGCCTAGGTGGCGGCTACGAGCAGTACTTC. It yields the protein CASSYGLGGGYEQYF.

V is TRBV7-3 and J is TRBJ2-3; 10 bases line up with TRBD1. J gave up 2 bases and V 5 bases, and 7 bases lay outside the gene matches. This CDR3 region has 16 residues. Looked up from germline, CDR1 is SGHTA and CDR2 is FQGTGA. CDR3 sequence reads: CASSPTGTGATDTQYF. DNA for the CDR3: TGTGCCAGCAGCCCCACCGGGACAGGGGCCACAGATACGCAGTATTTT. The whole variable domain, remainder taken from reference TRBV7-3 and TRBJ2-3, is GAGVSQTPSNKVTEKGKYVELRCDPISGHTALYWYRQSLGQGPEFLIYFQGTGAADDSGLPNDRFFAVRPEGSVSTLKIQRTERGDSAVYLCASSPTGTGATDTQYFGPGTRLTVL.

This chain connects TRBV9 to TRBJ2-5, with 7 bases aligning to TRBD1. Trimming took 0 bases from V and 1 from J; bases not matched to a gene: 12. Looked up from germline, CDR1 is SGDLS and CDR2 is YYNGEE. The CDR3 has 18 residues. The DNA for the CDR3 is TGTGCCAGCAGCGTAGCCGAAGAGGGGGCCCCATTCCAAGAGACCCAGTACTTC. It yields the protein CASSVAEEGAPFQETQYF.

The chain recombines TRBV6-5 with TRBJ2-7; 7 bases match TRBD1. This CDR3 region has 13 residues. Germline V gene lookup returns CDR1 MNHEY and CDR2 SVGAGI. V lost 6 bases to trimming and J lost 3 bases; unmatched junction nucleotides: 5. CDR3 coding DNA: TGTGCCAGCAGGGACTGGACAGGCTACGAGCAGTACTTC. Protein sequence: CASRDWTGYEQYF.

J is TRBJ2-5 and V is TRBV19; TRBD2 matches 9 bases. V dropped 3 bases and J dropped 7; count of bases not matched to a gene: 12. The CDR3 contains 16 residues. Germline V gene sequence: CDR1 LNHDA, CDR2 SQIVND (reference sequence). The CDR3 here is CASSIQLAGPRGTQYF. The CDR3 coding sequence is TGTGCCAGTAGTATTCAACTAGCGGGTCCCCGGGGGACCCAGTACTTC. Full variable domain (remainder filled in from reference TRBV19 and TRBJ2-5): DGGITQSPKYLFRKEGQNVTLSCEQNLNHDAMYWYRQDPGQGLRLIYYSQIVNDFQKGDIAEGYSVSREKKESFPLTVTSAQKNPTAFYLCASSIQLAGPRGTQYFGPGTRLLVL.

V gene TRBV30 combines with J gene TRBJ2-5; D perhaps matches TRBD2 (6 bases). Between the trimmed V and J ends, which lost 3 bases and 5 bases, there was a span of 13 bases. The CDR3 is 13 amino acids. Germline lookup yields CDR1 GTSNPN and CDR2 SVGIG (reference sequence). This chain's CDR3 is CAWSPMEGETQYF. CDR3 coding DNA: TGTGCCTGGAGCCCCATGGAGGGGGAGACCCAGTACTTC.

The chain recombines TRBV30 with TRBJ2-7, with TRBD1 matching over 9 bases. Germline CDR1 is GTSNPN and CDR2 is SVGIG (reference sequence). The CDR3 has 16 amino acids. The J segment lost 1 base and the V segment lost 3 bases, leaving 10 bases of the junction unmatched. CDR3: CAWRQTGTGNSYEQYF. The CDR3 DNA sequence: TGTGCCTGGAGGCAGACCGGGACAGGGAATTCCTACGAGCAGTACTTC. Drawing the rest from reference TRBV30 and TRBJ2-7, the complete variable domain is SQTIHQWPATLVQPVGSPLSLECTVEGTSNPNLYWYRQAAGRGLQLLFYSVGIGQISSEVPQNLSASRPQDRQFILSSKKLLLSDSGFYLCAWRQTGTGNSYEQYFGPGTRLTVT.

The chain uses TRBV20-1 and TRBJ2-5; TRBD1 is a possible D gene (6 bases). The CDR3 is made up of 11 amino acids. CDR1 and CDR2 (germline): DFQATT, SNEGSKA (reference sequence). V lost 5 bases to trimming and J lost 4 bases, with 8 bases between them. CDR3 nucleotides: TGCAGTGCTCAGGGGTTAGAGACCCAGTACTTC. The encoded protein is CSAQGLETQYF.

The rearrangement links TRBV24-1 to TRBJ2-2; TRBD1 agrees at 8 bases. The junction had 12 bases not matched to a gene; V was cut back by 5 bases and J by 5 bases. Germline CDR1 is KGHDR and CDR2 is SFDVKD. CDR3 length: 17 residues. This CDR3 is CATSASTGTGLTGELFF. Written as DNA, the CDR3 is TGTGCCACCAGTGCGAGCACCGGGACAGGCCTGACCGGGGAGCTGTTTTTT.

CDR3 amino acids: CASSWDRHNEQFF. The DNA of the CDR3 is TGTGCCAGCAGCTGGGACAGACACAATGAGCAGTTCTTC. V and J are TRBV5-4 and TRBJ2-1; 7 bases fit TRBD1. The CDR3 extends over 13 amino acids. V lost 3 bases to trimming and J lost 5 bases; unmatched junction nucleotides: 2. In germline, CDR1 is SGHNT, CDR2 YYREEE (reference sequence).

The chain recombines TRBV27 with TRBJ2-7, with 13 bases identical to TRBD2. The J segment lost 5 bases and the V segment lost 0 bases, leaving 4 bases of the junction unmatched. This CDR3 is built from 16 residues. Germline assignment: CDR1 MNHEY and CDR2 SMNVEV (reference sequence). CDR3 sequence: CASSLSGLAGRDEQYF. The CDR3 DNA is TGTGCCAGCAGTTTATCGGGACTAGCGGGGAGGGACGAGCAGTACTTC.

This chain uses TRBV7-9 with TRBJ1-2; TRBD1 is a possible D gene (5 bases). The germline CDR1 and CDR2 sequences are SEHNR and FQNEAQ (reference sequence). The germline V and J ends were trimmed by 5 bases and 5 bases, with 15 bases remaining between them. The CDR3 covers 14 residues. The CDR3: CASSPRGVEYGYTF. The CDR3 DNA follows: TGTGCCAGCAGCCCTCGGGGGGTGGAATATGGCTACACCTTC.

The J gene is TRBJ2-2, the V gene TRBV5-1; 7 bases fit TRBD2. The CDR3 has 12 amino acids. Germline V CDR1 and CDR2: SGHRS, YFSETQ. V lost 7 bases, J lost 6 bases, and 3 bases stayed unmatched. The CDR3 sequence: CASRGDAGELFF. CDR3 in DNA: TGCGCCAGCCGGGGGGACGCCGGGGAGCTGTTTTTT.

The rearrangement links TRBV19 to TRBJ1-5; the match to TRBD1 covers 9 bases. This CDR3 spans 18 amino acids. Germline CDR1 is LNHDA and CDR2 is SQIVND (reference sequence). V trimming: 4 bases; J trimming: 8 bases; junction bases outside the gene matches: 18. The chain's CDR3 is CASSTHRGQGKIQKPQHF. The CDR3 DNA follows: TGTGCCAGTAGTACCCACCGGGGACAGGGAAAGATCCAGAAGCCCCAGCATTTT.

The chain joins TRBV6-2 or TRBV6-3 to TRBJ2-3; 7 bases are a match to TRBD1. Germline-derived CDR1 and CDR2 are MNHEY and SVGEGT. The CDR3 runs to 16 residues. Unmatched junction bases numbered 10, after V lost 5 bases and J lost 2 bases. CDR3 bases: TGTGCCAGCAGTCCCGCCCGGGACAGAAACACAGATACGCAGTATTTT. It is translated as CASSPARDRNTDTQYF.

The V call is TRBV6-5, the J call TRBJ1-1; D might be TRBD1 (6 bases). This CDR3 has 15 residues. Trimming stripped 6 bases from V and 5 bases from J, with 19 bases between. CDR1 and CDR2 from the germline V gene are MNHEY and SVGAGI. CDR3 nucleotides: TGTGCCAGCAGAGCGGGGGGGGGCGGTCAGACTGAAGCTTTCTTT. Its translation: CASRAGGGGQTEAFF.

This clone has just a few counts. DNA of the CDR3: TGTGCCAGCAGCTTAGTAGATACTGGAAACACCATATATTTT. Its translation: CASSLVDTGNTIYF. V gene TRBV7-8 combines with J gene TRBJ1-3; D call uncertain. V lost 1 base to trimming and J lost 2 bases, with 6 bases between them. Germline CDR1 reads SGHVS; CDR2 reads FQNEAQ. The CDR3 runs to 14 residues.

This clone appeared a single time. The V and J genes are TRBV28 and TRBJ1-2; D not certain. The V and J ends lost 5 bases and 12 bases respectively, with 16 bases between them. This CDR3 spans 12 amino acids. Germline loops: CDR1 MDHEN, CDR2 SYDVKM. CDR3 sequence reads: CASSRTQRWDTF. The CDR3 DNA is TGTGCCAGCAGTCGTACCCAGCGATGGGACACCTTC.

This clone has only one observation. The chain combines TRBV10-3 with TRBJ2-1; D uncertain. Germline V gene sequence: CDR1 ENHRY, CDR2 SYGVKD. V lost 0 bases and J 6 bases, leaving 9 bases between the germline ends. The CDR3 is 14 amino acids. CDR3 DNA sequence: TGTGCCATCAGTGAGTCGAAGACTCTCAATGAGCAGTTCTTC. Translated, it gives CAISESKTLNEQFF.